The clone carrying this T cell receptor (beta chain) was seen many times. What it binds is unknown. The sample is drawn from a study of regulatory T cells in long-lasting Graves disease. Study-level results: Persistent Graves' patients showed less TCR diversity than newly diagnosed ones.

Noted time point: newly diagnosed GD, antithyroid drugs for less than 3 months. PBMCs were the source of the RNA used for TCR sequencing. Germline V gene lookup returns CDR1 MNHNS and CDR2 SASEGT. This CDR3 has 19 residues. Trimming cost V 0 bases and J 4 bases; bases outside gene matches: 13. iRepertoire HTBI primers and Arm-PCR of CDR3 regions built TCR beta libraries. TCRdb processed the multiplex PCR reads anew with MiXCR; each CDR3 protein has one entry. The repertoire holds about 540,000 distinct CDR3 sequences, with 13% as singletons. In addition, the sample was reused for a study of T cells in Graves' hyperthyroidism and ophthalmopathy. That paper notes: Blood samples included most of the expanded thyroid clonotypes exceeding 0.001.

The receptor was derived from a man under 40 with Graves disease. The chain couples TRBV6-1 to TRBJ2-2; 8 bases match TRBD2. Source: peripheral blood mononuclear cells (PBMCs), taken at new diagnosis, from a patient treated with antithyroid drugs. The CDR3 nucleotides read TGTGCCAGCAGTGAAGCGCCTGACGGGAGGGCTGTCGGCACCGGGGAGCTGTTTTTT. Amino acid sequence: CASSEAPDGRAVGTGELFF.